Below, one T cell receptor beta chain is given with its context. Antigen unknown. The CDR3 is 14 amino acids. The V end lost 0 bases, the J end lost 3 bases, and 8 bases lay between the germline ends. Germline V gene data show CDR1 as PRHDT and CDR2 as FYEKMQ (reference sequence). The naive CD8 subset, CD45RO-negative cells positively selected for CCR7, excluded terminally differentiated effector memory CD45RA+ cells. The protocol was immunoSEQ multiplex PCR, while the TCRdb copy is restricted to in-frame clones and leaves out a portion. This table holds some 1,900,000 clones, about 95% found once. This specimen comes from a study of shared clonotypes between healthy human individuals. Study-level information: Researchers assigned three CD4 naive, three CD4 memory, two CD8 naive and one CD8 memory plate to each donor. Whole-study results and caveats: For naive CD4 cells, roughly 4.8% of clonotypes were shared across a handful of donors.

What was sequenced was naive CD8+ T cells sorted from blood. This TCR was sampled from a man younger than 35 in good health. V is TRBV13 and J is TRBJ1-1; D gene ambiguous. The CDR3 here is CASSLGARDTEAFF. CDR3 coding DNA: TGTGCCAGCAGCTTAGGGGCGCGGGACACTGAAGCTTTCTTT.